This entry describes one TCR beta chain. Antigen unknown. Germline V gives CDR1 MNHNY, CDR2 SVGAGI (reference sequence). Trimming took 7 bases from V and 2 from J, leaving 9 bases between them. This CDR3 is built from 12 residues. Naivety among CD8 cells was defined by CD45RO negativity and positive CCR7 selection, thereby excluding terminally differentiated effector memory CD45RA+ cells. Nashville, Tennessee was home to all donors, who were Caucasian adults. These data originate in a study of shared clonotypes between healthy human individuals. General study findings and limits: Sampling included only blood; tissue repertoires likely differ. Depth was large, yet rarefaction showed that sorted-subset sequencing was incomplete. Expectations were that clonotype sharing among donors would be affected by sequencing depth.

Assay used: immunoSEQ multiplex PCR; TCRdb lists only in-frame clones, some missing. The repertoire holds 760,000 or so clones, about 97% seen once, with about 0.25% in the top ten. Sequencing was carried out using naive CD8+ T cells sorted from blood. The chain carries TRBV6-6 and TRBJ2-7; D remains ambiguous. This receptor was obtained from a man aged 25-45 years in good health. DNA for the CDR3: TGTGCCAGCACTTCCAGGACCTACGAGCAGTACTTC. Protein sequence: CASTSRTYEQYF.